A selection of T cell receptor beta chains follows, all from one sample in a study of T cell responses to AZD1222 COVID-19 vaccine. Method: immunoSEQ multiplex PCR; TCRdb's copy keeps in-frame clones and lacks some. The table has some 140,000 clones, 70% to 90% seen once. The sequencing here drew on peripheral blood, taken on day 0 of MenACWY control vaccination. The receptor set was obtained from an adult in good health. The CDR3 runs from the conserved cysteine through the conserved F or W. A D gene is named only where the DNA matches it firmly. Clone size, where shown, is once, few, many, or a class for clones that have expanded.

v_call	j_call	d_call	clone_size	cdr3_nt	cdr3_aa
TRBV18	TRBJ2-3	-	-	TGTGCCAGCTCACGAGGAGATACGCAGTATTTT	CASSRGDTQYF
TRBV9	TRBJ1-3	TRBD1	-	TGTGCCAGCAGCGTAGCGGGACAGCGGACCCCTGGAAACACCATATATTTT	CASSVAGQRTPGNTIYF
TRBV6-5	TRBJ2-7	-	once	TGTGCCAGCATCGGGCGTGGGGACACCTTCTACGAGCAGTACTTC	CASIGRGDTFYEQYF
TRBV19	TRBJ2-2	TRBD1	-	TGTGCCAGTAGCACACCTATCTACAGGGGGCGACCCGGGGAGCTGTTTTTT	CASSTPIYRGRPGELFF
TRBV7-9	TRBJ2-5	-	-	TGTGCCAGCAGCCCGGTAAGCAGCAGCGAGACCCAGTACTTC	CASSPVSSSETQYF
TRBV11-2	TRBJ2-1	-	-	TGTGCCAGCAGCTTAGATGGGACACCGGAGGATGAGCAGTTCTTC	CASSLDGTPEDEQFF
TRBV4-3	TRBJ1-2	-	-	TGCGCCAGCAGCCAAGTATCCGCAGCTGGCTATGGCTACACCTTC	CASSQVSAAGYGYTF
TRBV3-1/TRBV3-2	TRBJ2-2	-	-	TGTGCCAGCGGTCGGGATATTTACACCGGGGAGCTGTTTTTT	CASGRDIYTGELFF
TRBV11-1	TRBJ2-4	TRBD2	-	TGTGCCAGCAGCTACCGACTAGCGGCGGCCAAAAACATTCAGTACTTC	CASSYRLAAAKNIQYF
TRBV2	TRBJ2-2	TRBD1	-	TGTGCCACCCGACAGGGTTTTTCCGGGGAGCTGTTTTTT	CATRQGFSGELFF
TRBV11-2	TRBJ1-6	TRBD1	-	TGTGCCAGCAGCTTGGACAGGGCGGCGGGTTCACCCCTCCACTTT	CASSLDRAAGSPLHF
TRBV6-1	TRBJ1-3	-	once	TGTGCCAGCAGTGAATTACTTCCGGGACACCTCATATCCTCTGGAAACACCATATATTTT	CASSELLPGHLISSGNTIYF
TRBV5-1	TRBJ2-1	-	few	TGCGCCAGCAGCTTGGTCACACTCAATGAGCAGTTCTTC	CASSLVTLNEQFF
TRBV3-1/TRBV3-2	TRBJ2-5	TRBD2	-	TGTGCCAGCAGCCTGACCAGGGGCGGGGGGGAGACCCAGTACTTC	CASSLTRGGGETQYF
TRBV11-2	TRBJ1-3	-	few	TGTGCCAGCAGCCTAGAGAGGGGAAACACCATATATTTT	CASSLERGNTIYF
TRBV9	TRBJ1-6	-	-	TGTGCCAGCAGCGTAGGGCAATATAATTCACCCCTCCACTTT	CASSVGQYNSPLHF